This TCR beta chain was recorded in a study of T-cell memory formation after mild COVID-19. About the research overall: TCR clusters showed largely donor specificity. Overall study results and limits: From day 15 to 85, contracting clones were balanced between CD4 and CD8, whereas later expanders leaned toward CD4+. CM and EM subsets held most contracting CD4+ clones; EMRA held CD8+ ones. Cross-reactive memory seemingly joined, as some responding clones were found in pre-infection memory.

MiXCR was run by TCRdb on the 5' RACE reads, yielding one entry per CDR3 protein. The table shows about 270,000 distinct CDR3 sequences, with 15% occurring only once. This clonotype was found a few times. Antigen unknown. The CDR3 sequence is 15 residues long. Trimming pared 3 bases from V and 3 bases from J, leaving 14 bases between. Per germline, CDR1 SSHAT and CDR2 FNYEAQ (reference sequence). The sequence was collected from an adult woman who had mild COVID-19 (a few samples of this study predate the infection). Cell type and time point are not known. Sequencing was done on a sample of PBMCs or a T cell subset sorted from them (not recorded which). V is TRBV7-7 and J is TRBJ2-5; unclear D gene. CDR3 in amino acids: CASSFPFRAEETQYF. In nucleotides, the CDR3 is TGTGCCAGCAGCTTCCCATTTCGGGCGGAAGAGACCCAGTACTTC.